This T cell receptor beta chain was obtained from a study of T cells in women clearing cervical HPV infection. About the research overall: Donors had HPV16-related CIN3 or worse; 2 had invasive cancer. Controls gave blood once infection was undetectable; cases at lesion identification.

A word on this clone: The sequenced fragment ends 3 residues before the CDR3 boundary, so the rest is inferred from the germline J gene.

Average input was around 1,300 ng genomic DNA for immunoSEQ TCR beta CDR3 amplification. Repertoires were generated with immunoSEQ multiplex PCR, while TCRdb's copy carries only in-frame clones and drops some. The sample totals 40,000 to 55,000 clones; its top ten clones hold approximately 0.98%. Germline lookup yields CDR1 SNHLY and CDR2 FYNNEI. The V and J ends lost 3 bases and 1 base respectively, with 19 bases between them. The CDR3 has 18 residues. J is TRBJ2-1 and V is TRBV2; D possibly corresponds to TRBD1 (5 bases). The sequence came from a woman aged 18-70 years with a cervical HPV16 infection that either progressed to CIN3+ or cleared (not recorded which). Sample: blood buffy coat. Partial CDR3 DNA: TGTGCCAGCAGTGATAGGGGAAGGGGCTCTTGGTCCTACAATGAG. Amino acids: CASSDRGRGSWSYNE. The entire CDR3 sequence reads CASSDRGRGSWSYNEQFF.